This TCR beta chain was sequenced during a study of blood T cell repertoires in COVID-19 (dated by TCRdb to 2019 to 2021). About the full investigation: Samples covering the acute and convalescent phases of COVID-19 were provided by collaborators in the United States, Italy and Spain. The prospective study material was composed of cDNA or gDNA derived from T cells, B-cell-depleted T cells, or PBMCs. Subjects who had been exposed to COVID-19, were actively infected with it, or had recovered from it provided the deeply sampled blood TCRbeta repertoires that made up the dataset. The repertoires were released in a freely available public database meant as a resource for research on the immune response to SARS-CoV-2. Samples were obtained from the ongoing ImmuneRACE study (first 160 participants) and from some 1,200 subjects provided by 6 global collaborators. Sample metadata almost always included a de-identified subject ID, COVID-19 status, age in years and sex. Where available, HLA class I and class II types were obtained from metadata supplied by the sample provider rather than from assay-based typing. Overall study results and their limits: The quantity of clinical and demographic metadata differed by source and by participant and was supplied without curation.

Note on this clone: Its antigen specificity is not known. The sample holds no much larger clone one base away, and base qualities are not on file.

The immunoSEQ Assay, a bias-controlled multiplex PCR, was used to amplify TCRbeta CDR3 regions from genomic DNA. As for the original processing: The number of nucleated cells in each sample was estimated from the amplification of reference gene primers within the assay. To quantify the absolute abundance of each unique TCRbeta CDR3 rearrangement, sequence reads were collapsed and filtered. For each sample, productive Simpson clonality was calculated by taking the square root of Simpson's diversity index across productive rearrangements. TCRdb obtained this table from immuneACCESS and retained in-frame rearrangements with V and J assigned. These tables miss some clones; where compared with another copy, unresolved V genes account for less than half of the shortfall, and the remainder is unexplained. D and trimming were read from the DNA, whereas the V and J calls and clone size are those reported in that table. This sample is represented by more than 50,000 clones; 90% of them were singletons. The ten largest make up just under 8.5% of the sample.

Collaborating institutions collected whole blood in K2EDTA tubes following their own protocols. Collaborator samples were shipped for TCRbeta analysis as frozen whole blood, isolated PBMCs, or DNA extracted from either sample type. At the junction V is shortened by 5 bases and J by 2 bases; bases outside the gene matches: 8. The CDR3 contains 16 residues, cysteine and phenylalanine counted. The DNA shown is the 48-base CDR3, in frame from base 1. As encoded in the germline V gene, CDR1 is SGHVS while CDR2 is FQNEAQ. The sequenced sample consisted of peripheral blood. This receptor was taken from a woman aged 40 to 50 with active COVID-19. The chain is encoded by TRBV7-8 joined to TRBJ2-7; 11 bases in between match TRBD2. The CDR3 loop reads CASSRLAGGTTYEQYF. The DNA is TGTGCCAGCAGCCGTCTAGCGGGGGGAACGACCTACGAGCAGTACTTC.